The source of this T cell receptor (beta chain) is a study of blood T cell repertoires in COVID-19. TCRdb's table, derived via immunoSEQ multiplex PCR, lists solely in-frame clones and lacks some. Of over 300,000 clones in the sample, roughly nine tenths were seen once. The sequenced sample was PBMCs or T cells enriched from blood (not recorded which). This TCR was sampled from a woman aged 25 to 39 who had recovered from COVID-19.

CDR3 in amino acids: CASSQDPSGRSYEQYF. The CDR3 DNA reads TGCGCCAGCAGCCAAGATCCTTCAGGGCGGAGCTACGAGCAGTACTTC. The chain has TRBV4-1 and TRBJ2-7, with D perhaps matching TRBD1 (5 bases). The V end was cut by 0 bases, the J end by 3 bases, with 15 bases between. Germline CDR1 and CDR2: MGHRA and YSYEKL. The CDR3 is 16 residues long.